This T cell receptor beta chain was captured by sequencing in a study of T cells after yellow fever vaccination. Study observations and caveats: The booster saw the reappearance of most primary-vaccination clones (around 95% CD4, around 90% CD8).

This clonotype has a handful of counts. Its cognate antigen is unknown. One entry per CDR3 protein results from TCRdb running MiXCR on the 5' RACE reads. The profile shows around 590,000 distinct CDR3 sequences, 9% to 15% of them singletons. V shed 5 bases and J shed 6 bases, with 14 bases lying between them. This CDR3 spans 13 amino acids. The material was PBMCs, obtained on the day of the yellow fever booster vaccination. This sequence was found in a man aged 25 to 40 who received the YFV17D yellow fever vaccine. The J gene is TRBJ2-7, the V gene TRBV12-3 or TRBV12-4, with D perhaps matching TRBD2 (6 bases). The CDR3 spells CASSDQRVSEQYF. The CDR3 coding sequence is TGTGCCAGCAGTGACCAGCGGGTTTCCGAGCAGTACTTC.